These 14 T cell receptor beta chains were all obtained from the same sample, sequenced in a study of blood T cells in healthy people across ages. For the second PCR, which ran for roughly 6 to 12 cycles, a sample-barcoded 5' primer and a J-beta primer mix were used. TCRdb independently ran MiXCR on the 5' RACE reads; one entry per CDR3 protein. This table holds approximately 770,000 distinct CDR3 sequences, about 62% found once. Source material: blood. Receptor source: a man aged 30 to 39 in good health.

This chain connects TRBV6-2 or TRBV6-3 to TRBJ2-4, with 10 positions matching TRBD2. The germline CDR1 and CDR2 sequences are MNHEY and SVGEGT. V lost 0 bases, J lost 13 bases, and 9 bases stayed unmatched. CDR3 length equals 15 residues. CDR3 in DNA: TGTGCCAGCAGTTACTCCGCTAGCGGGAGCGAGGTGCAGTACTTC. Translating it yields CASSYSASGSEVQYF.

Concerning this clonotype: This may be a read error: a much more frequent sequence differs by one nucleotide. This rearrangement joins TRBV5-6 to TRBJ2-3; 12 positions match TRBD1. Germline V gene lookup returns CDR1 SGHDT and CDR2 YYEEEE. V shed 3 bases and J 8 bases; nucleotides not matched to a gene: 10. CDR3 length: 16 amino acids. CDR3 coding DNA: TGTGCCAGCAGCTCTATGGGACAGGGGGCGGCCGGTACGCAGTATTTT. This gives the protein CASSSMGQGAAGTQYF.

A few counts support this clonotype. The rearrangement links TRBV28 to TRBJ2-1; 10 bases align to TRBD2. The CDR3 covers 15 residues. From germline, CDR1 is MDHEN and CDR2 SYDVKM. V was pared by 2 bases and J by 5 bases, with 3 bases of the junction left unmatched. The CDR3 DNA is TGTGCCAGCAGTTTACCCGGGACTAGCGACAATGAGCAGTTCTTC. Encoded protein: CASSLPGTSDNEQFF.

This clonotype was recorded once. The rearrangement joins TRBV6-5 to TRBJ1-2; 8 nucleotides align to TRBD1. CDR1 and CDR2 from the germline V gene are MNHEY and SVGAGI. J was trimmed by 8 bases and V by 3 bases; bases with no gene match: 11. This CDR3 contains 15 residues. CDR3 coding DNA: TGTGCCAGCAGTTATAGGTCCGGACAGGGTACCGGCTACACCTTC. Protein product: CASSYRSGQGTGYTF.

This chain joins TRBV5-1 and TRBJ2-1; 12 nucleotides match TRBD2. Germline V CDR1 and CDR2: SGHRS, YFSETQ. The V and J ends lost 4 bases and 6 bases, in that order; junction bases with no gene match: 8. This CDR3 has 16 amino acids. The CDR3 protein is CASSVDRTSGTNEQFF. Written as DNA, the CDR3 is TGCGCCAGCAGCGTAGATAGGACTAGCGGGACCAATGAGCAGTTCTTC.

This chain links TRBV3-1 with TRBJ1-5; 7 nucleotides line up with TRBD1. Trimming cost V 5 bases and J 3 bases; bases outside gene matches: 7. The CDR3 sequence is 15 residues long. The V gene's germline CDR1 is LGHDT and CDR2 YNNKEL (reference sequence). The CDR3 is CASSNGQALNQPQHF. In DNA, the CDR3 is TGTGCCAGCAGCAACGGACAGGCGCTCAATCAGCCCCAGCATTTT.

This clonotype was observed a few times. The J gene is TRBJ2-4, the V gene TRBV10-3; 9 nucleotides match TRBD1. The germline V gene has CDR1 ENHRY and CDR2 SYGVKD. This CDR3 comprises 13 residues. Losses at the gene ends were 11 bases for V and 13 bases for J; bases not matched to a gene: 15. The CDR3 loop is CAVYRDRDAVQYF. The CDR3, as DNA: TGTGCCGTCTACCGGGACAGGGACGCTGTGCAGTACTTC.

V gene TRBV29-1 combines with J gene TRBJ2-5, with TRBD2 matching 7 bases. There are 14 residues in the CDR3. The germline gives CDR1 SQVTM, CDR2 ANQGSEA. V shed 7 bases, J shed 5 bases, and the junction held 13 bases outside the gene matches. The CDR3 DNA sequence: TGCAGCGCGGGACGGAGGACTAGTGGGGAGACCCAGTACTTC. As protein: CSAGRRTSGETQYF.

This sequence joins TRBV29-1 and TRBJ1-2; D gene unclear. This CDR3 comprises 12 residues. Germline values: CDR1 SQVTM, CDR2 ANQGSEA. The ends were cut back, 3 bases at V and 5 bases at J, with 10 bases in the middle. This chain's CDR3 is CSVESGAYGYTF. Here the CDR3 DNA reads TGCAGCGTTGAGTCAGGTGCATATGGCTACACCTTC.

This clonotype was found many times. This chain connects TRBV5-1 to TRBJ2-5, with TRBD2 matching over 7 bases. The V and J ends lost 3 bases and 8 bases, in that order; junction bases with no gene match: 13. Looked up from germline, CDR1 is SGHRS and CDR2 is YFSETQ. The CDR3 covers 15 residues. The CDR3, as DNA: TGCGCCAGCAGCTCTACAGCTAGCGGTCCTCCTACCCAGTACTTC. Protein sequence: CASSSTASGPPTQYF.

The genes are TRBV7-2 and TRBJ2-3, with TRBD2 matching 7 bases. In germline, CDR1 is SGHTA, CDR2 FQGNSA. The CDR3 totals 15 residues. V trimming: 3 bases; J trimming: 2 bases; junction bases outside the gene matches: 5. CDR3 sequence reads: CASSFDGTTTDTQYF. CDR3 nucleotides: TGTGCCAGCAGCTTCGACGGGACTACCACAGATACGCAGTATTTT.

This clonotype turned up a few times. The gene calls are TRBV7-2 and TRBJ1-2; possible D gene TRBD1, 5 bases. Trimming pared 11 bases from V and 4 bases from J, leaving 17 bases between. The CDR3 has 13 residues. Germline assignment: CDR1 SGHTA and CDR2 FQGNSA. CDR3 sequence (DNA): TGTGCCGGTAGCCCGGACAAGTCCTATGGCTACACCTTC. Protein product: CAGSPDKSYGYTF.

This clonotype was counted only a few times. V is TRBV11-3 and J is TRBJ2-7; TRBD2 might be the D (5 bases). From germline, CDR1 is SGHNT and CDR2 YENEEA. CDR3 length equals 14 residues. The ends were cut back, 1 base at V and 7 bases at J, with 14 bases in the middle. CDR3 bases: TGTGCCAGCAGCTTAGGCGGGCACCCTCCTGAGCAGTACTTC. Its translation is CASSLGGHPPEQYF.

This clonotype was counted between two and nine times. The chain employs TRBV5-6 and TRBJ2-2; the D is unclear. Trimming shortened V by 2 bases and J by 9 bases, and 8 bases separated the two germline ends. The CDR3 is made up of 12 amino acids. Per the germline V gene, CDR1 is SGHDT and CDR2 is YYEEEE. The CDR3 DNA follows: TGTGCCAGCAGCTTCGTAACGCGGGAGCTGTTTTTT. Its protein is CASSFVTRELFF.